These 16 T cell receptor beta chains were sequenced from one sample in a study of CXCR3-negative and CXCR3-positive naive CD8 T cells. The authors made the TRB cDNA libraries by 5' RACE using UMI labels. TCRdb re-called the 5' RACE reads and catalogs CDR3 proteins one per entry, DNA excluded. Here the sample table reports about 6,700 distinct CDR3 sequences. Sequenced: naive CXCR3- CD8+ T cells from blood. Subset indicated: CD45RO-CCR7+CD27+CD95- naive CD8+ T cells lacking CXCR3 (TNR3-). These receptors were obtained from a human donor in good health. Some clones in this sample may be carry-over from other donors' samples.

The CDR3 is CASSFLSTGANEQFF. V and J are TRBV7-6 and TRBJ2-1; TCRdb indicates TRBD1, and absent DNA this call remains unverified. This CDR3 is 15 amino acids long. CDR1 and CDR2 (germline): SGHVS, FNYEAQ.

This clonotype is classed as medium-sized by frequency. The chain links TRBV7-9 to TRBJ2-7; TCRdb designates TRBD2, a call that cannot be tested without DNA. Germline V gene sequence: CDR1 SEHNR, CDR2 FQNEAQ (reference sequence). The CDR3 totals 12 residues. CDR3 amino acids: CASSLTLRGQYF.

Frequency places this clonotype as medium-sized. This chain connects TRBV5-1 to TRBJ1-1; TCRdb returns TRBD1, unconfirmable since there is no DNA. Germline CDR1 reads SGHRS; CDR2 reads YFSETQ. The CDR3 has 15 amino acids. The CDR3 loop is CASSLGNVGGPEAFF. The full variable domain, rest sourced from reference TRBV5-1 and TRBJ1-1, is KAGVTQTPRYLIKTRGQQVTLSCSPISGHRSVSWYQQTPGQGLQFLFEYFSETQRNKGNFPGRFSGRQFSNSRSEMNVSTLELGDSALYLCASSLGNVGGPEAFFGQGTRLTVV.

This clonotype is medium-sized by frequency. This sequence joins TRBV20-1 and TRBJ2-7; the D gene TCRdb calls, TRBD2, cannot be checked with no DNA. The CDR3 is made up of 16 amino acids. CDR1 is DFQATT, CDR2 SNEGSKA, per germline (reference sequence). This CDR3 reads CSAPGTSGTFSYEQYF.

Judged by frequency, this clonotype is medium-sized (0.01 to 0.1%). This chain's CDR3 is CSVRGGFTDTQYF. The rearrangement links TRBV29-1 to TRBJ2-3; with no DNA, the TCRdb D assignment of TRBD1 cannot be verified. The CDR3 is 13 amino acids. Germline V gene lookup returns CDR1 SQVTM and CDR2 ANQGSEA.

This chain connects TRBV19 to TRBJ2-7; the D gene TCRdb calls, TRBD1, cannot be checked with no DNA. Germline CDR1 is LNHDA and CDR2 is SQIVND (reference sequence). The CDR3 runs 13 residues. The CDR3 reads CASRDRGLIEQYF.

The J gene is TRBJ1-1, the V gene TRBV29-1; TCRdb calls TRBD1, which cannot be checked without DNA. The CDR3 is 13 amino acids. Germline CDR1 reads SQVTM; CDR2 reads ANQGSEA. CDR3 in amino acids: CTTRDRSSTEAFF.

V is TRBV2 and J is TRBJ2-6. The V gene's germline CDR1 is SNHLY and CDR2 FYNNEI. CDR3 length equals 12 residues. CDR3 residues: CASSEPPNVLTF.

The chain has TRBV28 and TRBJ2-2; TCRdb picks TRBD2, but there is no DNA to check that call. Germline loops: CDR1 MDHEN, CDR2 SYDVKM. CDR3 length equals 14 residues. This chain's CDR3 is CASSFGTATGELFF.

According to its frequency, this clonotype is medium-sized. V gene TRBV6-5 combines with J gene TRBJ2-7; TCRdb's D call, TRBD1, is unchecked because there is no DNA. Germline values: CDR1 MNHEY, CDR2 SVGAGI. This CDR3 has 13 amino acids. The CDR3 here is CASSYSSGGEQYF.

V gene TRBV2 combines with J gene TRBJ2-7; lacking DNA, the TRBD1 call made by TCRdb goes unchecked. Germline V gene data show CDR1 as SNHLY and CDR2 as FYNNEI. The CDR3 is 11 amino acids. The CDR3 loop is CASKTGHKANF.

This clonotype registers medium-sized by frequency. The chain joins TRBV5-6 to TRBJ2-1; lacking DNA, the TRBD2 call made by TCRdb goes unchecked. Germline V lookup: CDR1 SGHDT, CDR2 YYEEEE. The CDR3 spans 13 residues. Here the CDR3 reads CASSLELAWEQFF. The entire variable domain, with the rest obtained from reference TRBV5-6 and TRBJ2-1, is as follows: DAGVTQSPTHLIKTRGQQVTLRCSPKSGHDTVSWYQQALGQGPQFIFQYYEEEERQRGNFPDRFSGHQFPNYSSELNVNALLLGDSALYLCASSLELAWEQFFGPGTRLTVL.

The V gene is TRBV7-6, the J gene TRBJ2-1; TCRdb indicates TRBD1, and absent DNA this call remains unverified. Germline loops: CDR1 SGHVS, CDR2 FNYEAQ. The CDR3 is made up of 13 amino acids. CDR3: CASSSSGGGEQFF.

The chain uses TRBV6-2 or TRBV6-3 and TRBJ2-3; absent DNA, TCRdb's TRBD2 call cannot be checked. Germline-derived CDR1 and CDR2 are MNHEY and SVGEGT. The CDR3 runs to 17 residues. This CDR3 is CASTPAGASRGTDTQYF.

According to its frequency, this clonotype is medium-sized. V gene TRBV5-1 combines with J gene TRBJ2-3; TCRdb's D call, TRBD2, is unchecked because there is no DNA. This CDR3 comprises 14 residues. The germline V gene has CDR1 SGHRS and CDR2 YFSETQ. CDR3 sequence: CASSEGLAGDTQYF. Full variable domain (rest looked up from reference TRBV5-1 and TRBJ2-3): KAGVTQTPRYLIKTRGQQVTLSCSPISGHRSVSWYQQTPGQGLQFLFEYFSETQRNKGNFPGRFSGRQFSNSRSEMNVSTLELGDSALYLCASSEGLAGDTQYFGPGTRLTVL.

The V and J genes are TRBV10-3 and TRBJ2-5. CDR3 length: 14 residues. The V gene's germline CDR1 is ENHRY and CDR2 SYGVKD. The CDR3: CAISDLGNQETQYF.